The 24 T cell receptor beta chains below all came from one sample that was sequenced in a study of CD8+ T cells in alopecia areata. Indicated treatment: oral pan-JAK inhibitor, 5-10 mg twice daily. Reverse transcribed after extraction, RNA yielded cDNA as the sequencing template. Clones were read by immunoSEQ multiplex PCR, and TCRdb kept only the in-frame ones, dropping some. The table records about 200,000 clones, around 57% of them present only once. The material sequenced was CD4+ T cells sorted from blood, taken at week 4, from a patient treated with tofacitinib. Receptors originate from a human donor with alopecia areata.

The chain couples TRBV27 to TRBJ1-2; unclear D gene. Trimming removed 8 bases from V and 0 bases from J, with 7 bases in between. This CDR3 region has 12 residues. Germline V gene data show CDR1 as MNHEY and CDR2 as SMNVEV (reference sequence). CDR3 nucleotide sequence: TGTGCCAGCGGAGGAGCTAACTATGGCTACACCTTC. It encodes CASGGANYGYTF.

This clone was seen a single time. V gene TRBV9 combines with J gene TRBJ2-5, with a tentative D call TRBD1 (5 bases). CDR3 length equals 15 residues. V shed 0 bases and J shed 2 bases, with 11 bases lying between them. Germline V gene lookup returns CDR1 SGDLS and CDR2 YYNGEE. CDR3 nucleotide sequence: TGTGCCAGCAGCGTAGGCAGGGTCAGACAAGAGACCCAGTACTTC. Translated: CASSVGRVRQETQYF.

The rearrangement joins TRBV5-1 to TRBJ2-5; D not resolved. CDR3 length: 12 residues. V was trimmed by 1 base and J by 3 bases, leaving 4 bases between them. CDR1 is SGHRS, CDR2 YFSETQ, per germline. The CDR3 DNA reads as TGCGCCAGCAGCTTGACAAAAGAGACCCAGTACTTC. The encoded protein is CASSLTKETQYF.

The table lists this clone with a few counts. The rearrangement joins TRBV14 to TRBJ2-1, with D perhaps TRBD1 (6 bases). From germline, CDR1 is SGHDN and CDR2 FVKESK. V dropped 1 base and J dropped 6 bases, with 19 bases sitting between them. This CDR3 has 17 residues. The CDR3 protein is CASSQVFLGANRNEQFF. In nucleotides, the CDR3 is TGTGCCAGCAGCCAAGTCTTCCTGGGGGCAAATCGCAATGAGCAGTTCTTC.

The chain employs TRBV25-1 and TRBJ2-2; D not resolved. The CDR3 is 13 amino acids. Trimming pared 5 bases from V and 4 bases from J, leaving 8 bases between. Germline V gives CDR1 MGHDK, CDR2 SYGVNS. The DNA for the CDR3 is TGTGCCAGCAGTATTCGGCCCACCGGGGAGCTGTTTTTT. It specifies CASSIRPTGELFF.

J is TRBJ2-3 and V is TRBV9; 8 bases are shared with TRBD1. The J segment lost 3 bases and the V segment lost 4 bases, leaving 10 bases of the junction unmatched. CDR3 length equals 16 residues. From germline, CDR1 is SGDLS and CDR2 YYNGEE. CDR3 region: CASSRLQGDRTDTQYF. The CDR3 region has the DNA TGTGCCAGCAGCAGACTACAGGGGGATAGGACAGATACGCAGTATTTT.

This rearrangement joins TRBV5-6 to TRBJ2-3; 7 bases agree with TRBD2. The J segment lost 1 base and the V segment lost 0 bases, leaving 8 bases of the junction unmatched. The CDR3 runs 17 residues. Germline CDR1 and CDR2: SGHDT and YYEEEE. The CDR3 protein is CASSLAGGTRGTDTQYF. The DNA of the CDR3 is TGTGCCAGCAGCTTGGCCGGGGGGACCCGGGGCACAGATACGCAGTATTTT. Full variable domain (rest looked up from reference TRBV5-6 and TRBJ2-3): DAGVTQSPTHLIKTRGQQVTLRCSPKSGHDTVSWYQQALGQGPQFIFQYYEEEERQRGNFPDRFSGHQFPNYSSELNVNALLLGDSALYLCASSLAGGTRGTDTQYFGPGTRLTVL.

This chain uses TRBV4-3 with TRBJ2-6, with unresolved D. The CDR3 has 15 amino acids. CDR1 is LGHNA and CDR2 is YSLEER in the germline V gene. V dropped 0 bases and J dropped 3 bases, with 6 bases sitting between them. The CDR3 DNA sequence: TGCGCCAGCAGCCAAGAGGGTGTTGGGGCCAACGTCCTGACTTTC. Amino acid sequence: CASSQEGVGANVLTF.

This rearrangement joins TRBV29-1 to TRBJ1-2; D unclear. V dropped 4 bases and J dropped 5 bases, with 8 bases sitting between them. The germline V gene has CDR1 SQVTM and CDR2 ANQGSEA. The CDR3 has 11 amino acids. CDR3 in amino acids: CSVGQWYGYTF. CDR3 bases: TGCAGCGTTGGTCAGTGGTATGGCTACACCTTC.

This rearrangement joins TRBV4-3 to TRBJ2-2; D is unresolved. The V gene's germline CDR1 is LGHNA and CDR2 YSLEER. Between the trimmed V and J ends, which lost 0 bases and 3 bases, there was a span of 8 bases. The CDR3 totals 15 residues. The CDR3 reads CASSQEARDTGELFF. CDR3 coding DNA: TGCGCCAGCAGCCAAGAGGCCCGTGACACCGGGGAGCTGTTTTTT.

The CDR3 loop is CASSAAGFQETQYF. CDR3 DNA: TGTGCCAGCAGCGCAGCGGGGTTCCAAGAGACCCAGTACTTC. The gene calls are TRBV9 and TRBJ2-5; 7 bases align to TRBD2. There are 14 residues in the CDR3. Trimming cost V 3 bases and J 1 base; bases outside gene matches: 3. Germline lookup yields CDR1 SGDLS and CDR2 YYNGEE.

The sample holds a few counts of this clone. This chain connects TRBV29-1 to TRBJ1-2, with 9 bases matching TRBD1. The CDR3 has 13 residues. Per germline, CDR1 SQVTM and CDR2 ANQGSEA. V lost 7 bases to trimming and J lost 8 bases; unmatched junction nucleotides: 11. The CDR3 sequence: CSGLSRDRDGYTF. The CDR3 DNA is TGCAGCGGTCTAAGTAGGGACAGGGACGGCTACACCTTC.

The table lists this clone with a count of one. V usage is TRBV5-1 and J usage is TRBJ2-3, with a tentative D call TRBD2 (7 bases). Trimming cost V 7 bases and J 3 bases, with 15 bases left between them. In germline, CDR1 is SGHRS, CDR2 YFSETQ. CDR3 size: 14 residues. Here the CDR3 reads CASSDGGATDTQYF. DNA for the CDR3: TGCGCCAGCTCCGATGGGGGGGCAACAGATACGCAGTATTTT. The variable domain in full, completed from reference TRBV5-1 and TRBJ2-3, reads KAGVTQTPRYLIKTRGQQVTLSCSPISGHRSVSWYQQTPGQGLQFLFEYFSETQRNKGNFPGRFSGRQFSNSRSEMNVSTLELGDSALYLCASSDGGATDTQYFGPGTRLTVL.

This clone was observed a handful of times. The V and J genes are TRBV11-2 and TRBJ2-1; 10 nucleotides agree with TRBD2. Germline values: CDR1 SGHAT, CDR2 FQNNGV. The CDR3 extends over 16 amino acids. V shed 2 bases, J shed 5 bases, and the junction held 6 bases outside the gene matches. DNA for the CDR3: TGTGCCAGCAGCTTAACCCCTAGCGGGGGAAACAATGAGCAGTTCTTC. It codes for CASSLTPSGGNNEQFF.

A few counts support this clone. The CDR3 region has the DNA TGTGCCAGCAGCTTAGTCGGGGACAGTGGAGGAAACACCATATATTTT. Residues: CASSLVGDSGGNTIYF. V gene TRBV7-6 combines with J gene TRBJ1-3, with 7 bases identical to TRBD1. V trimming: 1 base; J trimming: 4 bases; junction bases outside the gene matches: 7. The CDR3 runs to 16 residues. The germline gives CDR1 SGHVS, CDR2 FNYEAQ.

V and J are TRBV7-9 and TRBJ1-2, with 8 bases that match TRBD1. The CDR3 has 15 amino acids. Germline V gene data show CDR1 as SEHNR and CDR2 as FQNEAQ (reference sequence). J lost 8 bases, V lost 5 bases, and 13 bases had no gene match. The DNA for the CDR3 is TGTGCCAGCAGCGACCCCGGACAGGGAATACGGGGCTACACCTTC. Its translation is CASSDPGQGIRGYTF.

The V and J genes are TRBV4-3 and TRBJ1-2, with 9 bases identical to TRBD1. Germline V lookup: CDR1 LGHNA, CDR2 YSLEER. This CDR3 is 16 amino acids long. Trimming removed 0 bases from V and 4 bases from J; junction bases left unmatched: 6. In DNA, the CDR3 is TGCGCCAGCAGCCAAGAGGCCACAGGGGGCGCCTATGGCTACACCTTC. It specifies CASSQEATGGAYGYTF.

The chain's CDR3 is CASSDTGTGGTDTQYF. In DNA form, the CDR3 reads TGTGCCAGCAGTGATACCGGGACAGGGGGCACAGATACGCAGTATTTT. The chain is built from TRBV2 and TRBJ2-3, with 10 bases matching TRBD1. The V gene end was trimmed by 3 bases and the J gene end by 1 base; junction bases not matched to a gene: 4. Germline V lookup: CDR1 SNHLY, CDR2 FYNNEI. The CDR3 extends over 16 amino acids.

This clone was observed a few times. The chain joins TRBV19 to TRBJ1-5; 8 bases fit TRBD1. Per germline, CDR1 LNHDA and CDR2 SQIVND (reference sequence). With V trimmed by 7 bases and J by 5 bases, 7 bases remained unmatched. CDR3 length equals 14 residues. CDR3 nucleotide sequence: TGTGCCAGTAAAACCGGGACAGGACATCAGCCCCAGCATTTT. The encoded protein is CASKTGTGHQPQHF. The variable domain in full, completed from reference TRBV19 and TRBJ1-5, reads DGGITQSPKYLFRKEGQNVTLSCEQNLNHDAMYWYRQDPGQGLRLIYYSQIVNDFQKGDIAEGYSVSREKKESFPLTVTSAQKNPTAFYLCASKTGTGHQPQHFGDGTRLSIL.

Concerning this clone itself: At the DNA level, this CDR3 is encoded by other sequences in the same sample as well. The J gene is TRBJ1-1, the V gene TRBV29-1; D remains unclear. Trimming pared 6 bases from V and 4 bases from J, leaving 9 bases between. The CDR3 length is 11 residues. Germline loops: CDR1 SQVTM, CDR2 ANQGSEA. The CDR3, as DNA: TGCAGCGTCGGTGGAAGCACTGAAGCTTTCTTT. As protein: CSVGGSTEAFF.

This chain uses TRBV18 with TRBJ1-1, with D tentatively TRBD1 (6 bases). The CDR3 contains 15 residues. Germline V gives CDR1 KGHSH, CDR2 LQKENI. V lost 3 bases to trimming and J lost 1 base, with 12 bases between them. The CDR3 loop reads CASSPKTTGNTEAFF. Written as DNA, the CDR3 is TGTGCCAGCTCACCGAAGACGACAGGGAACACTGAAGCTTTCTTT.

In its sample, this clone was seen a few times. The CDR3 loop reads CASSELTLPEQFF. CDR3 in DNA: TGTGCCAGCAGTGAATTAACCCTTCCGGAGCAGTTCTTC. This rearrangement joins TRBV25-1 to TRBJ2-1, with no clear D. The CDR3 consists of 13 residues. Germline CDR1 is MGHDK and CDR2 is SYGVNS. Trimming took off 1 base at V and 10 bases at J, with 11 bases between the two ends.

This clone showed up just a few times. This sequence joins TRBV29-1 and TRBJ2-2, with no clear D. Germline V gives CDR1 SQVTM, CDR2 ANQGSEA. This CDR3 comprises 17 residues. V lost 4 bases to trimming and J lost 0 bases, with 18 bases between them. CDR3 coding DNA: TGCAGCGTTGTTTGGGCACCACCGACCGCGAACACCGGGGAGCTGTTTTTT. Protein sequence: CSVVWAPPTANTGELFF.

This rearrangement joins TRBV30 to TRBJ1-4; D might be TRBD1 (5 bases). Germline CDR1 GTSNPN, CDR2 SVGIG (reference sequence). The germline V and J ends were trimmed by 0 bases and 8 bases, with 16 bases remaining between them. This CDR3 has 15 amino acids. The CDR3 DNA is TGTGCCTGGAGTGTAGTGGACCGGGGGATAGAAAAACTGTTTTTT. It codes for CAWSVVDRGIEKLFF.